This is a list of T cell receptor beta chains from one sample in a study of human T cells and chemical hapten exposure. TCRdb reprocessed the RACE reads with MiXCR, giving one entry per CDR3 protein. The repertoire holds just over 80,000 distinct CDR3 sequences, about 10% seen once, with 4% to 5.5% in the top ten. The sequencing used whole blood, collected in connection with sensitization to the hapten diphenylcyclopropenone (DPC). The receptors were gathered from a woman aged 45-65 years with alopecia areata. Some clones in this sample may be carry-over from other donors' samples. The CDR3 runs from the conserved cysteine through the conserved F or W. Each record gives: CDR3 length, clone size, V gene, J gene, D gene, CDR3 protein, CDR3 DNA. D genes are given only for firm matches. Only part of the rows carry a size: once, few, many, or a class if the clone is expanded.

14	many	TRBV29-1	TRBJ1-4	TRBD1	CSVASDRDREKLFF	TGCAGCGTTGCATCAGACAGGGATCGTGAAAAACTGTTTTTT
13	few	TRBV6-6	TRBJ1-2	-	CASSPGEVDGYTF	TGTGCCAGCAGCCCAGGGGAGGTCGATGGCTACACCTTC
17	many	TRBV7-3	TRBJ2-3	TRBD2	CASSDSSSGRVHDTQYF	TGTGCCAGCAGCGATTCTTCTAGCGGGAGAGTCCATGATACGCAGTATTTT
14	-	TRBV6-2/TRBV6-3	TRBJ1-5	-	CASSYSTGPHLQHF	TGTGCCAGCAGTTACTCGACAGGCCCTCATCTCCAGCATTTT
15	few	TRBV7-9	TRBJ1-2	-	CASSLEDRSGNGYTF	TGTGCCAGCAGCTTAGAAGACAGATCTGGGAATGGCTACACCTTC
14	few	TRBV11-2	TRBJ2-5	TRBD2	CASSLATSSETQYF	TGTGCCAGCAGCTTAGCGACTAGCTCCGAGACCCAGTACTTC
15	-	TRBV3-1	TRBJ2-1	-	CASSQIGTFYNEQFF	TGTGCCAGCAGCCAAATCGGGACTTTCTACAATGAGCAGTTCTTC
13	-	TRBV28	TRBJ2-3	-	CASERGRADTQYF	TGTGCCAGCGAGCGAGGGCGAGCAGATACGCAGTATTTT
13	-	TRBV28	TRBJ1-1	-	CASTAQMNTEAFF	TGTGCCAGCACAGCACAGATGAACACTGAAGCTTTCTTT
17	many	TRBV7-2	TRBJ1-1	TRBD1	CASSFNRGRFQSTEAFF	TGTGCCAGCAGCTTCAACAGGGGGCGCTTCCAGAGCACTGAAGCTTTCTTT
16	many	TRBV29-1	TRBJ2-2	-	CSAGSFQVRNDGELFF	TGCAGCGCTGGCTCCTTTCAGGTTCGAAATGACGGGGAGCTGTTTTTT
16	-	TRBV7-2	TRBJ2-2	TRBD1	CASSPKSGTGAGELFF	TGTGCCAGCAGCCCGAAATCCGGGACAGGTGCCGGGGAGCTGTTTTTT
13	many	TRBV29-1	TRBJ1-2	TRBD1	CSARQGATYGYTF	TGCAGCGCCAGACAGGGGGCGACCTATGGCTACACCTTC
16	few	TRBV5-4	TRBJ2-2	TRBD1	CASSLYRGSGTGELFF	TGTGCCAGCAGCCTCTACAGGGGGTCGGGCACCGGGGAGCTGTTTTTT
16	-	TRBV20-1	TRBJ1-6	-	CSAIRGGSSYNSPLHF	TGCAGTGCCATCCGAGGGGGGAGCTCCTATAATTCACCCCTCCACTTT
14	-	TRBV18	TRBJ1-2	-	CASSLGRLNYGYTF	TGTGCCAGCTCACTCGGACGCCTTAACTATGGCTACACCTTC
16	few	TRBV11-3	TRBJ2-1	TRBD2	CASSPRSGTSGNEQFF	TGTGCCAGCAGCCCCCGTTCCGGGACTAGCGGCAATGAGCAGTTCTTC
15	-	TRBV18	TRBJ2-5	TRBD1	CASSLLRGLEETQYF	TGTGCCAGCTCACTCCTCAGGGGGCTGGAGGAGACCCAGTACTTC
15	few	TRBV2	TRBJ1-6	-	CASSEDQVYNSPLHF	TGTGCCAGCAGTGAGGATCAGGTCTATAATTCACCCCTCCACTTT
14	many	TRBV11-2	TRBJ1-4	-	CASSLHPGGEKLFF	TGTGCCAGCAGCTTACACCCGGGCGGTGAAAAACTGTTTTTT
15	-	TRBV4-2	TRBJ2-2	TRBD1	CASSPSRGRTGELFF	TGTGCCAGCAGCCCTTCAAGGGGGCGGACCGGGGAGCTGTTTTTT
15	few	TRBV18	TRBJ1-5	TRBD1	CASSSTGVRNQPQHF	TGTGCCAGCTCGTCGACAGGGGTTAGGAATCAGCCCCAGCATTTT
17	many	TRBV7-2	TRBJ2-1	-	CASSYLAPVSIGDEQFF	TGTGCCAGCAGCTACCTAGCGCCGGTTTCAATAGGGGATGAGCAGTTCTTC
15	few	TRBV7-3	TRBJ2-1	TRBD2	CASSRTSGRQGEQFF	TGTGCCAGCAGCCGTACTAGCGGGAGACAGGGTGAGCAGTTCTTC
15	-	TRBV5-6	TRBJ1-1	-	CASSLYGDLNTEAFF	TGTGCCAGCAGCTTGTATGGGGATTTGAACACTGAAGCTTTCTTT
14	few	TRBV11-3	TRBJ2-2	TRBD1	CASSPNNRGGELFF	TGTGCCAGCAGCCCTAATAACAGGGGTGGGGAGCTGTTTTTT
16	few	TRBV12-3/TRBV12-4	TRBJ2-5	-	CASSLGVTPKAGTQYF	TGTGCCAGCAGTTTAGGGGTGACACCTAAGGCGGGGACCCAGTACTTC
11	few	TRBV29-1	TRBJ1-1	-	CSVVPGTEAFF	TGCAGCGTTGTCCCGGGGACTGAAGCTTTCTTT
14	many	TRBV18	TRBJ1-2	TRBD1	CASSPLDRGGGYTF	TGTGCCAGCTCACCTTTGGACAGGGGCGGTGGCTACACCTTC
12	few	TRBV6-1	TRBJ1-1	-	CASSESRAEAFF	TGTGCCAGCAGTGAATCGAGGGCTGAAGCTTTCTTT
14	many	TRBV7-8	TRBJ2-5	-	CASSPRDGVKTQYF	TGTGCCAGCAGCCCAAGAGATGGGGTTAAGACCCAGTACTTC
13	many	TRBV20-1	TRBJ2-1	TRBD2	CSAQRDSYNEQFF	TGCAGTGCTCAGCGGGACTCCTACAATGAGCAGTTCTTC
14	many	TRBV6-2/TRBV6-3	TRBJ2-3	-	CASSRLLAEDTQYF	TGTGCCAGCAGCCGCCTATTAGCGGAAGATACGCAGTATTTT
13	many	TRBV2	TRBJ1-1	TRBD1	CASTGQGNTEAFF	TGTGCCAGCACGGGACAGGGGAACACTGAAGCTTTCTTT
12	many	TRBV20-1	TRBJ2-3	-	CSAPSQTDTQYF	TGCAGTGCTCCCTCGCAAACAGATACGCAGTATTTT
13	few	TRBV3-1	TRBJ1-2	-	CASSQRARYGYTF	TGTGCCAGCAGCCAACGGGCCCGCTATGGCTACACCTTC
13	-	TRBV5-4	TRBJ2-7	-	CASSLGTTYEQYF	TGTGCCAGCAGCTTGGGGACAACCTACGAGCAGTACTTC
15	few	TRBV7-2	TRBJ1-4	-	CASSSRQAINEKLFF	TGTGCCAGCAGCTCCCGACAGGCAATTAATGAAAAACTGTTTTTT
11	-	TRBV28	TRBJ2-7	TRBD1	CGTGGLHEQYF	TGTGGTACAGGGGGCCTCCACGAGCAGTACTTC
14	-	TRBV15	TRBJ2-5	-	CATSRDPGTETQYF	TGTGCCACCAGCAGAGATCCCGGGACGGAGACCCAGTACTTC
16	-	TRBV7-3	TRBJ2-6	-	CASSSNHLSGANVLTF	TGTGCCAGCAGCTCGAACCATCTCTCTGGGGCCAACGTCCTGACTTTC
11	few	TRBV21-1	TRBJ1-1	-	CAGTRGGEAFF	TGTGCCGGGACACGAGGGGGTGAGGCTTTCTTT
15	many	TRBV12-3/TRBV12-4	TRBJ2-5	TRBD2	CASSSGLARQETQYF	TGTGCCAGCAGCTCCGGACTAGCGAGGCAAGAGACCCAGTACTTC
14	many	TRBV29-1	TRBJ2-1	-	CSVGGAGTYNEQFF	TGCAGCGTCGGAGGGGCCGGGACCTACAATGAGCAGTTCTTC
17	-	TRBV7-9	TRBJ1-1	TRBD1	CASRVRDREGSDTEAFF	TGTGCCAGCAGAGTACGGGACAGGGAGGGGAGCGACACTGAAGCTTTCTTT
14	-	TRBV3-1	TRBJ2-2	-	CASRNRGSTGELFF	TGTGCCAGCAGAAATAGGGGGAGCACCGGGGAGCTGTTTTTT
15	many	TRBV5-1	TRBJ2-2	-	CASSLPGFNTGELFF	TGCGCCAGCAGCCTACCGGGCTTTAACACCGGGGAGCTGTTTTTT
14	many	TRBV5-1	TRBJ2-5	-	CASRSGGVQETQYF	TGCGCCAGCAGATCTGGCGGAGTTCAAGAGACCCAGTACTTC
12	many	TRBV28	TRBJ2-1	TRBD2	CASGEGYNEQFF	TGTGCCAGCGGGGAGGGGTACAATGAGCAGTTCTTC
15	many	TRBV2	TRBJ2-6	-	CASDPLVSGANVLTF	TGTGCCAGCGACCCTTTAGTCTCTGGGGCCAACGTCCTGACTTTC
18	-	TRBV4-3	TRBJ1-6	-	CASSLSGQPSSYNSPLHF	TGCGCCAGCAGCCTCTCAGGACAGCCGAGCTCCTATAATTCACCCCTCCACTTT
17	-	TRBV7-3	TRBJ2-1	TRBD1	CASSPSKGQGSYNEQFF	TGTGCCAGCAGCCCCTCGAAAGGACAGGGATCCTACAATGAGCAGTTCTTC
11	-	TRBV3-1	TRBJ2-7	-	CASSQVHEQYF	TGTGCCAGCAGCCAAGTCCACGAGCAGTACTTC
15	many	TRBV5-4	TRBJ2-3	-	CASSLAGISTDTQYF	TGTGCCAGCAGCTTAGCGGGTATAAGCACAGATACGCAGTATTTT